These T cell receptor beta chains were read from a single sample in a study of CXCR3-negative and CXCR3-positive naive CD8 T cells. TCRdb re-called the 5' RACE reads and catalogs CDR3 proteins one per entry, DNA excluded. The sample table sets out 40,000 to 55,000 distinct CDR3 sequences. Sequenced material: naive CXCR3- CD8+ T cells from blood. The receptors were gathered from a human donor in good health. Some clones in this sample may be carry-over from other donors' samples. Each CDR3 is given with its conserved first and last residue. Clone size appears in some rows only: once, few, many, or a class for an expanded clone.

size	length	V	J	CDR3
.	15	TRBV28	TRBJ1-4	CASMDLGPTNEKLFF
.	14	TRBV20-1	TRBJ1-5	CSATDLRGNQPQHF
medium-sized	14	TRBV28	TRBJ2-7	CASTGYRTGHEQYF
.	15	TRBV4-2	TRBJ2-7	CASSQVSGSSYEQYF
.	14	TRBV10-3	TRBJ2-7	CAISSGISKIEQYF
.	17	TRBV28	TRBJ2-4	CASSAFGTGKSSDIQYF
.	12	TRBV29-1	TRBJ2-3	CSVISLTDTQYF
.	13	TRBV6-5	TRBJ2-3	CASSYRPVDTQYF
.	12	TRBV6-2/TRBV6-3	TRBJ1-1	CASRLDIWETFF
.	16	TRBV6-5	TRBJ2-2	CASSYFWTVEGGELFF
.	14	TRBV25-1	TRBJ1-4	CASSERGENEKLFF
.	16	TRBV6-2/TRBV6-3	TRBJ2-7	CASSSGPMGYSYEQYF
.	15	TRBV6-5	TRBJ2-2	CASSYKSGGTGELFF
.	12	TRBV28	TRBJ2-1	CASSLSDDEQFF
.	17	TRBV21-1	TRBJ2-7	CASSNGGIAVLDYEQYF
.	15	TRBV4-3	TRBJ2-1	CASSQGTSGNNEQFF
.	16	TRBV7-9	TRBJ2-7	CASSRPTGGETYEQYF
.	13	TRBV7-9	TRBJ1-2	CASSSAADYGYTF
.	14	TRBV11-2	TRBJ2-7	CASSPGGEVDEQYF
.	14	TRBV7-2	TRBJ2-7	CASSLVDRGNEQYF
.	14	TRBV29-1	TRBJ1-2	CSLESGRYNYGYTF
.	14	TRBV7-6	TRBJ2-5	CASSPLGYQETQYF
.	15	TRBV27	TRBJ2-3	CASSRLADSADTQYF
.	15	TRBV5-1	TRBJ2-5	CASSLDFTLRETQYF
.	12	TRBV19	TRBJ1-1	CASKGTVTEAFF
.	15	TRBV9	TRBJ2-1	CASSAEGGLFNEQFF
.	14	TRBV3-2	TRBJ2-2	CASSSLNGIGELFF
.	15	TRBV6-2/TRBV6-3	TRBJ1-1	CASSWGDRVNTEAFF
.	19	TRBV4-3	TRBJ2-2	CASSQDQERGDLGTGELFF
.	14	TRBV29-1	TRBJ2-2	CSVEYRDRDRELFF
.	15	TRBV4-2	TRBJ1-5	CASSQVRGSDQPQHF
.	14	TRBV7-9	TRBJ2-1	CASRPQGAYNEQFF
.	13	TRBV7-6	TRBJ2-1	CASSLEGIDEQFF
.	17	TRBV15	TRBJ2-5	CATSTATSGVTAATQYF
.	13	TRBV7-9	TRBJ1-2	CASSLEHVYGYTF
.	19	TRBV20-1	TRBJ1-3	CSAPHPHPLSVATGNTIYF
.	14	TRBV28	TRBJ2-7	CASTGTGDTYEQYF
.	16	TRBV5-1	TRBJ2-2	CASSPRNPDFDGELFF
.	13	TRBV28	TRBJ2-3	CASSWVVRDTQYF
.	16	TRBV15	TRBJ2-5	CATSRHSGINRETQYF
.	16	TRBV10-1	TRBJ2-1	CASSDFNGSSYNEQFF
.	12	TRBV29-1	TRBJ2-4	CSVEGEGNIQYF